A single sample is the source of the 27 T cell receptor beta chains below, sequenced in a study of T-cell memory formation after mild COVID-19 (dated by TCRdb to 2020 to 2023). Library prep was done by 5' RACE. Sequencing instrument: Illumina NovaSeq 6000. TCRdb reran the public reads through fastp at Q25 and MiXCR, keeping productive beta chains. A single entry per CDR3 protein holds the most common genes and DNA from its merged rows. The sample table contains about half a million distinct CDR3 sequences; only one count was recorded for roughly 18% of them. The biggest ten clones account for about 12% of the sample. The sample taken for sequencing was PBMCs or a T cell subset sorted from them (not recorded which). The receptors derive from an adult woman who had mild COVID-19 (a few samples of this study predate the infection). The sample titles of this study are shuffled in the database, so cell type and time point are left out; the donor was told from shared clones.

This chain connects TRBV28 to TRBJ1-2; D call uncertain. V shed 2 bases and J shed 4 bases, with 11 bases lying between them. The CDR3 is made up of 14 amino acids. CDR1 and CDR2 (germline): MDHEN, SYDVKM. The CDR3: CASSLTRSLYGYTF. The CDR3 bases are TGTGCCAGCAGTTTAACAAGGAGCCTCTATGGCTACACCTTC.

This chain links TRBV6-5 with TRBJ1-2; D possibly corresponds to TRBD1 (6 bases). Trimming removed 6 bases at V and 6 bases at J, with 14 bases between. The CDR3 contains 13 residues. Germline CDR1 and CDR2: MNHEY and SVGAGI. The CDR3 region is CASRPTGGDGYTF. In DNA, the CDR3 is TGTGCCAGCAGGCCGACAGGCGGAGATGGCTACACCTTC.

This clonotype turned up a few times. CDR3 loop: CASSIGTMTNTGELFF. CDR3 bases: TGTGCCAGCAGCATCGGGACTATGACGAACACCGGGGAGCTGTTTTTT. This chain joins TRBV7-3 and TRBJ2-2; 7 bases are shared with TRBD2. In germline, CDR1 is SGHTA, CDR2 FQGTGA. The CDR3 consists of 16 residues. With 5 bases clipped from V and 0 bases from J, the junction kept 6 bases outside the gene matches.

This clonotype has at least ten counts. This chain uses TRBV2 with TRBJ2-6; 11 bases are shared with TRBD2. Germline V gene data show CDR1 as SNHLY and CDR2 as FYNNEI. The CDR3 contains 16 residues. The junction had 6 bases not matched to a gene; V was cut back by 8 bases and J by 3 bases. CDR3 sequence reads: CASEGLAGGGANVLTF. Here the CDR3 DNA reads TGTGCCAGCGAGGGGCTAGCGGGAGGTGGGGCCAACGTCCTGACTTTC.

This clonotype was seen a few times. V usage is TRBV6-2 or TRBV6-3 and J usage is TRBJ2-7; tentatively, D is TRBD2 (6 bases). The V end was cut by 8 bases, the J end by 3 bases, with 17 bases between. Germline CDR1 is MNHEY and CDR2 is SVGEGT. The CDR3 runs 14 residues. The CDR3 region is CASFNPGLVYEQYF. The CDR3 DNA reads as TGTGCCAGCTTCAATCCGGGACTCGTCTACGAGCAGTACTTC.

The chain couples TRBV7-9 to TRBJ2-5; D call uncertain. There are 13 residues in the CDR3. Germline V gene data show CDR1 as SEHNR and CDR2 as FQNEAQ (reference sequence). Trimming took 5 bases from V and 3 from J, leaving 10 bases between them. The CDR3 nucleotides read TGTGCCAGCAGCCCCTCTGCGGAAGAGACCCAGTACTTC. This codes for CASSPSAEETQYF.

The genes are TRBV20-1 and TRBJ1-2, with 8 positions matching TRBD1. V dropped 6 bases and J dropped 0; count of bases not matched to a gene: 12. Per germline, CDR1 DFQATT and CDR2 SNEGSKA (reference sequence). This CDR3 contains 16 residues. CDR3 bases: TGCAGTGCCAACCCGGACGGACAGGGTGCTAACTATGGCTACACCTTC. It yields the protein CSANPDGQGANYGYTF.

There are a few counts of this clonotype. The rearrangement links TRBV14 to TRBJ2-7; the D gene is possibly TRBD2 (5 bases). Germline CDR1 and CDR2: SGHDN and FVKESK. V lost 3 bases and J lost 4, with 10 bases in between. The CDR3 has 13 amino acids. CDR3 sequence reads: CASSHLGRYEQYF. Written as DNA, the CDR3 is TGTGCCAGCAGCCATCTGGGGAGATACGAGCAGTACTTC.

The chain is built from TRBV5-4 and TRBJ2-7, with D unresolved. V lost 0 bases and J lost 0, with 7 bases in between. The germline V gene encodes CDR1 SGHNT and CDR2 YYREEE (reference sequence). The CDR3 covers 14 residues. In DNA form, the CDR3 reads TGTGCCAGCAGCTTGGGAATAAACTCCTACGAGCAGTACTTC. It specifies CASSLGINSYEQYF.

The chain combines TRBV11-3 with TRBJ2-4; 11 bases map to TRBD1. The CDR3 consists of 15 residues. Germline V gene sequence: CDR1 SGHNT, CDR2 YENEEA. The V gene end was trimmed by 4 bases and the J gene end by 4 bases; junction bases not matched to a gene: 3. The CDR3 loop reads CASSSRDRGKNIQYF. The CDR3 DNA reads TGTGCCAGCAGCTCGCGGGACAGGGGGAAAAACATTCAGTACTTC.

The rearrangement joins TRBV6-4 to TRBJ1-1; TRBD1 matches 7 bases. This CDR3 is 15 amino acids long. CDR1 is MRHNA and CDR2 is SNTAGT in the germline V gene. The V gene end was trimmed by 5 bases and the J gene end by 1 base; junction bases not matched to a gene: 7. CDR3 residues: CASSPRGGENTEAFF. The CDR3 DNA follows: TGTGCCAGCAGTCCAAGAGGGGGCGAGAACACTGAAGCTTTCTTT.

V is TRBV5-1 and J is TRBJ2-1, with 11 bases matching TRBD2. This CDR3 has 17 amino acids. V gave up 0 bases and J gave up 6 bases; unmatched junction bases: 8. CDR1 is SGHRS, CDR2 YFSETQ, per germline. In nucleotides, the CDR3 is TGCGCCAGCAGCTTGGGTGCTAGCGGGGGGACCCTCAATGAGCAGTTCTTC. Protein: CASSLGASGGTLNEQFF.

V and J are TRBV29-1 and TRBJ2-5; 14 nucleotides agree with TRBD2. The CDR3 has 15 amino acids. V lost 5 bases to trimming and J lost 3 bases; unmatched junction nucleotides: 5. The germline gives CDR1 SQVTM, CDR2 ANQGSEA. The CDR3 DNA reads TGCAGCGTTCCCCCGGGACTAGCGGGGGAAGAGACCCAGTACTTC. Residues: CSVPPGLAGEETQYF. Combining the CDR3 with reference TRBV29-1 and TRBJ2-5 gives the whole variable domain SAVISQKPSRDICQRGTSLTIQCQVDSQVTMMFWYRQQPGQSLTLIATANQGSEATYESGFVIDKFPISRPNLTFSTLTVSNMSPEDSSIYLCSVPPGLAGEETQYFGPGTRLLVL.

V and J are TRBV30 and TRBJ2-7, with TRBD1 identical over 8 bases. V lost 4 bases and J lost 0; bases outside the gene matches: 5. The V gene's germline CDR1 is GTSNPN and CDR2 SVGIG (reference sequence). There are 14 residues in the CDR3. The CDR3 DNA reads TGTGCCTGGACCGACAGGGGATACTCCTACGAGCAGTACTTC. This codes for CAWTDRGYSYEQYF.

The CDR3 DNA sequence: TGTGCCAGCAGCTTATGGGGTGATTCCTACGAGCAGTACTTC. It translates to CASSLWGDSYEQYF. The chain has TRBV7-8 and TRBJ2-7, with D unresolved. The CDR3 is made up of 14 amino acids. Trimming pared 2 bases from V and 1 base from J, leaving 9 bases between. Per the germline V gene, CDR1 is SGHVS and CDR2 is FQNEAQ. Full variable domain (rest looked up from reference TRBV7-8 and TRBJ2-7): GAGVSQSPRYKVAKRGQDVALRCDPISGHVSLFWYQQALGQGPEFLTYFQNEAQLDKSGLPSDRFFAERPEGSVSTLKIQRTQQEDSAVYLCASSLWGDSYEQYFGPGTRLTVT.

This chain joins TRBV19 and TRBJ1-6, with no clear D. V dropped 2 bases and J dropped 9 bases, with 17 bases sitting between them. Germline V gene sequence: CDR1 LNHDA, CDR2 SQIVND (reference sequence). The CDR3 loop spans 16 amino acids. The CDR3 here is CASSIRRELILSPLHF. The CDR3 region has the DNA TGTGCCAGTAGTATACGCCGCGAGCTCATCCTTTCACCCCTCCACTTT. Based on the CDR3 plus reference TRBV19 and TRBJ1-6, the full variable domain is DGGITQSPKYLFRKEGQNVTLSCEQNLNHDAMYWYRQDPGQGLRLIYYSQIVNDFQKGDIAEGYSVSREKKESFPLTVTSAQKNPTAFYLCASSIRRELILSPLHFGNGTRLTVT.

The V gene is TRBV4-2, the J gene TRBJ2-3, with 11 bases lining up with TRBD2. The length of the CDR3 is 16 residues. Germline lookup yields CDR1 LGHNA and CDR2 YNFKEQ. Trimming cost V 4 bases and J 7 bases; bases outside gene matches: 10. This CDR3 is CASSRTSGRGSNTQYF. The CDR3 DNA is TGTGCCAGCAGCCGTACTAGCGGGAGAGGGTCCAATACGCAGTATTTT.

The rearrangement links TRBV7-6 to TRBJ2-1; the match to TRBD2 covers 11 bases. CDR1 is SGHVS and CDR2 is FNYEAQ in the germline V gene. The V and J ends lost 7 bases and 5 bases, in that order; junction bases with no gene match: 1. The CDR3 has 13 residues. The CDR3 nucleotides read TGTGCCAGCACACTAGCGGGAGACAATGAGCAGTTCTTC. Its translation is CASTLAGDNEQFF.

The V call is TRBV3-1, the J call TRBJ1-1; maybe TRBD1 (5 bases). The CDR3 is 16 amino acids. V was cut by 0 bases and J by 4 bases, with 15 bases left in between. Germline CDR1 is LGHDT and CDR2 is YNNKEL (reference sequence). CDR3 sequence reads: CASSQESEGLSTEAFF. The CDR3 DNA is TGTGCCAGCAGCCAAGAGTCAGAGGGACTGAGCACTGAAGCTTTCTTT.

The chain combines TRBV24-1 with TRBJ1-1; D remains ambiguous. The CDR3 is made up of 13 amino acids. V shed 0 bases and J shed 6 bases, with 7 bases lying between them. Germline CDR1 is KGHDR and CDR2 is SFDVKD. The DNA of the CDR3 is TGTGCCACCAGTGATTTGCGGACGGCTGAAGCTTTCTTT. Protein product: CATSDLRTAEAFF.

V and J are TRBV11-3 and TRBJ2-7; TRBD2 aligns across 12 bases. Germline trimming cut 3 bases from V and 1 base from J; bases unmatched to any gene: 1. Germline values: CDR1 SGHNT, CDR2 YENEEA. This CDR3 has 15 residues. The DNA of the CDR3 is TGTGCCAGCAGCTTTCTAGCGGGAGGGTCCTACGAGCAGTACTTC. Amino acid sequence: CASSFLAGGSYEQYF.

For this clonotype: The conserved phenylalanine or tryptophan is not found at the CDR3 terminus, so this likely reflects a read error. The DNA is omitted, as the CDR3 cannot be located on it reliably, and the CDR3 follows TCRdb's listing. This chain uses TRBV21-1 with TRBJ2-7; the table's D call of TRBD1 was not tested on the DNA. TRBV21-1 is shown as a pseudogene. A total of 11 residues make up the CDR3, ends included. The CDR3: CASSKARGRQI.

Only a few counts were recorded for this clonotype. The chain is built from TRBV24-1 and TRBJ1-1; maybe TRBD1 (6 bases). The CDR3 extends over 13 amino acids. Germline CDR1 is KGHDR and CDR2 is SFDVKD. Trimming cost V 7 bases and J 4 bases, with 12 bases left between them. This chain's CDR3 is CATRVGARTEAFF. The CDR3 DNA follows: TGTGCCACCAGGGTGGGGGCGCGCACTGAAGCTTTCTTT.

The CDR3 nucleotides read TGTGCCAGCAGCCAGAGACTAGCGGGGAACACAGATACGCAGTATTTT. Its translation: CASSQRLAGNTDTQYF. The chain uses TRBV3-1 and TRBJ2-3; 11 bases line up with TRBD2. The V gene's germline CDR1 is LGHDT and CDR2 YNNKEL (reference sequence). The CDR3 has 16 residues. The V and J ends lost 3 bases and 2 bases, in that order; junction bases with no gene match: 4.

This rearrangement joins TRBV18 to TRBJ2-1; D tentatively reads TRBD1 or TRBD2 (5 bases each). Per the germline V gene, CDR1 is KGHSH and CDR2 is LQKENI. With 4 bases removed from V and 6 bases from J, the gap between germline ends came to 19 bases. The CDR3 covers 16 residues. CDR3 loop: CASSLPAGGGTNEQFF. In DNA, the CDR3 is TGTGCCAGCTCACTCCCCGCGGGTGGGGGTACCAATGAGCAGTTCTTC.

The chain links TRBV27 to TRBJ2-5, with a weak D call TRBD2 (7 bases). Trimming cost V 0 bases and J 10 bases, with 9 bases left between them. From germline, CDR1 is MNHEY and CDR2 SMNVEV (reference sequence). This CDR3 is built from 12 residues. CDR3: CASSLSGGGQYF. In DNA, the CDR3 is TGTGCCAGCAGTTTATCGGGAGGGGGCCAGTACTTC.

This clonotype was observed at least ten times. The rearrangement joins TRBV4-1 to TRBJ2-2, with 9 nucleotides matching TRBD2. The germline V gene encodes CDR1 MGHRA and CDR2 YSYEKL. The CDR3 length is 17 residues. Trimming removed 1 base from V and 4 bases from J; junction bases left unmatched: 7. CDR3 protein: CASSQGRREGLTGELFF. CDR3 nucleotides: TGCGCCAGCAGCCAAGGGCGGCGGGAGGGCCTCACCGGGGAGCTGTTTTTT.